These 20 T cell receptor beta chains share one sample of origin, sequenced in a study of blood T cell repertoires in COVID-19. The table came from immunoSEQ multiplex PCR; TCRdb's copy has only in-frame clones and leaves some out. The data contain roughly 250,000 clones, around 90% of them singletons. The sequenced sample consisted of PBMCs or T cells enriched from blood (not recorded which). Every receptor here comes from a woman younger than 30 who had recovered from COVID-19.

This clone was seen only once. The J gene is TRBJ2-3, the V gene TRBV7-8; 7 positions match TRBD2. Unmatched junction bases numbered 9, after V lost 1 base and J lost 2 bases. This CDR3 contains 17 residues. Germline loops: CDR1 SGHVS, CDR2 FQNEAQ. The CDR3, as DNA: TGTGCCAGCAGCTTAGAATCGGCGGGGGAGCACACAGATACGCAGTATTTT. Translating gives CASSLESAGEHTDTQYF.

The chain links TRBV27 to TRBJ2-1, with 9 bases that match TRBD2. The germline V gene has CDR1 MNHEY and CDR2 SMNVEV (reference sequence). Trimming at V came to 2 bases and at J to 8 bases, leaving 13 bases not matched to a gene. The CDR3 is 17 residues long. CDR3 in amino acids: CASSLRSRIAGVDEQFF. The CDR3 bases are TGTGCCAGCAGTTTAAGATCCCGGATAGCGGGAGTCGATGAGCAGTTCTTC.

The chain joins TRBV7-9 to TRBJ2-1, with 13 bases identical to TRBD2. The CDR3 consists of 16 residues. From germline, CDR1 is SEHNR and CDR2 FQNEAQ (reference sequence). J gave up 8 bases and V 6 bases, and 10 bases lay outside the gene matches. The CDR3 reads CASRPTGTSGIYEQFF. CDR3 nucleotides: TGTGCCAGCAGACCAACCGGGACTAGCGGGATCTATGAGCAGTTCTTC.

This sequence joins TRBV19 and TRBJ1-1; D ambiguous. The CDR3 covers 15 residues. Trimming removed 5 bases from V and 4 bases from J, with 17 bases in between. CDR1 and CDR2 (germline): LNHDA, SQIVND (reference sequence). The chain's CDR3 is CASSSPTGFGTEAFF. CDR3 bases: TGTGCCAGTAGTTCACCGACGGGGTTTGGCACTGAAGCTTTCTTT.

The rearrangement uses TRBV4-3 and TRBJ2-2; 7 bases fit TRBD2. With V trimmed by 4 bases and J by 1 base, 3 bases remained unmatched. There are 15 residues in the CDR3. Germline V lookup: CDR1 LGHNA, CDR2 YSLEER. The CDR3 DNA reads TGCGCCAGCAGCCCTAGGGAGGGGAACACCGGGGAGCTGTTTTTT. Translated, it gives CASSPREGNTGELFF.

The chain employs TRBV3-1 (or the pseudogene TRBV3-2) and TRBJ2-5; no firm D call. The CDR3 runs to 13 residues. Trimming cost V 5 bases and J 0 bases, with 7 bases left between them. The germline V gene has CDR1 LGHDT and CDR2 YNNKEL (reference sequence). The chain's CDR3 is CASSRHDQETQYF. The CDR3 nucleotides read TGTGCCAGCAGCAGACATGACCAAGAGACCCAGTACTTC.

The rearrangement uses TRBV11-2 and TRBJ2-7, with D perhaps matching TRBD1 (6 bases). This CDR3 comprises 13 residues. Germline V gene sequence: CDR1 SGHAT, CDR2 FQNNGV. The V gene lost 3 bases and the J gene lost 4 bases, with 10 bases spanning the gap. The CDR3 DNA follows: TGTGCCAGCAGCTTGGCCAGGGGATACGAGCAGTACTTC. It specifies CASSLARGYEQYF.

The CDR3 region is CASSVHRTGGETQYF. In nucleotides, the CDR3 is TGTGCCAGCAGTGTTCACCGGACAGGGGGCGAGACCCAGTACTTC. J is TRBJ2-5 and V is TRBV6-2 or TRBV6-3; 11 nucleotides agree with TRBD1. Germline assignment: CDR1 MNHEY and CDR2 SVGEGT. V shed 5 bases and J 5 bases; nucleotides not matched to a gene: 7. The CDR3 is 15 residues long.

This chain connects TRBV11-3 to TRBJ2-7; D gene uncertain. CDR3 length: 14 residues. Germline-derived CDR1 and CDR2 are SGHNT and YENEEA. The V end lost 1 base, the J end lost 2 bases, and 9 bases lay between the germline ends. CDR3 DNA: TGTGCCAGCAGCTTAGGTCCAGGTCCCTACGAGCAGTACTTC. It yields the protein CASSLGPGPYEQYF. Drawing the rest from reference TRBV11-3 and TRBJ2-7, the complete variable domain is EAGVVQSPRYKIIEKKQPVAFWCNPISGHNTLYWYLQNLGQGPELLIRYENEEAVDDSQLPKDRFSAERLKGVDSTLKIQPAELGDSAVYLCASSLGPGPYEQYFGPGTRLTVT.

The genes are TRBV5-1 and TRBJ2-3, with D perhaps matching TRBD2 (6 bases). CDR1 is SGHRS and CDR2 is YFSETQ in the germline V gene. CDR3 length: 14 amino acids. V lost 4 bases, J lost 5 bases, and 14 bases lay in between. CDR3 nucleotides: TGCGCCAGCAGCCCCTCCAGGGAGGAAGATACGCAGTATTTT. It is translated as CASSPSREEDTQYF.

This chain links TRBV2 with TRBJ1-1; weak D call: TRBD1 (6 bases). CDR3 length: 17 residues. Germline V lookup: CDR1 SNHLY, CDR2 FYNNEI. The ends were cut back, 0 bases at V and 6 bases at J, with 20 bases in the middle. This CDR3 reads CASSEAGVTGYVPEAFF. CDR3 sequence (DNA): TGTGCCAGCAGTGAAGCGGGAGTCACAGGGTATGTCCCTGAAGCTTTCTTT.

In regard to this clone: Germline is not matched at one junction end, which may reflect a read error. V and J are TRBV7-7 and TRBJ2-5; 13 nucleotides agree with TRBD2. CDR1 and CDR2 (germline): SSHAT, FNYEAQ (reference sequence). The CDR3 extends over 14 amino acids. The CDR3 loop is CASSRTSGGETQYF. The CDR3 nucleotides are TGTGCTAGCAGCAGGACTAGCGGGGGAGAGACCCAGTACTTC.

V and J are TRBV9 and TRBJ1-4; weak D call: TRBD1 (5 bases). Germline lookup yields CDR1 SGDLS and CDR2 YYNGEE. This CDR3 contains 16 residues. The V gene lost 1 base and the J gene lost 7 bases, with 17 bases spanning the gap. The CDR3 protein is CASSVNAGVDSEKLFF. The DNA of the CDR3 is TGTGCCAGCAGCGTAAACGCGGGGGTCGATAGTGAAAAACTGTTTTTT.

The CDR3 sequence is CASRHLAGEAQFF. The CDR3 DNA follows: TGTGCCAGCAGGCACCTAGCGGGAGAGGCGCAGTTCTTC. This chain connects TRBV28 to TRBJ2-1; 10 nucleotides match TRBD2. Germline V gene lookup returns CDR1 MDHEN and CDR2 SYDVKM. J gave up 12 bases and V 6 bases, and 8 bases lay outside the gene matches. This CDR3 contains 13 residues.

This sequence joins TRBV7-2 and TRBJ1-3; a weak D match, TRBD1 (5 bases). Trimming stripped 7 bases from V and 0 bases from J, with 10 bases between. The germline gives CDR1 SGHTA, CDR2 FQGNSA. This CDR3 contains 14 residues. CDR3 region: CASKRGNSGNTIYF. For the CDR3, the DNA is TGTGCCAGCAAGCGGGGGAACTCTGGAAACACCATATATTTT. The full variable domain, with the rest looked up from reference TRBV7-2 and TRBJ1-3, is GAGVSQSPSNKVTEKGKDVELRCDPISGHTALYWYRQSLGQGLEFLIYFQGNSAPDKSGLPSDRFSAERTGGSVSTLTIQRTQQEDSAVYLCASKRGNSGNTIYFGEGSWLTVV.

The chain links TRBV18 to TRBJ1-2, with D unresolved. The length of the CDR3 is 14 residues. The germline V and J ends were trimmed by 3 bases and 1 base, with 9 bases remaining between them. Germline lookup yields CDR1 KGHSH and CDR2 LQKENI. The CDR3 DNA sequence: TGTGCCAGCTCACCGCTAGGTGTTAACTATGGCTACACCTTC. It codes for CASSPLGVNYGYTF.

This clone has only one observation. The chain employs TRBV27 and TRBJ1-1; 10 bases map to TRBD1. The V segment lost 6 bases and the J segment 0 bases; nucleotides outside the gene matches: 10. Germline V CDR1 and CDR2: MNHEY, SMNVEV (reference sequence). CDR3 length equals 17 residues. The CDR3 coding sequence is TGTGCCAGCAGCCTCAGAGCGGGACAGGGGATGAACACTGAAGCTTTCTTT. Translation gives CASSLRAGQGMNTEAFF.

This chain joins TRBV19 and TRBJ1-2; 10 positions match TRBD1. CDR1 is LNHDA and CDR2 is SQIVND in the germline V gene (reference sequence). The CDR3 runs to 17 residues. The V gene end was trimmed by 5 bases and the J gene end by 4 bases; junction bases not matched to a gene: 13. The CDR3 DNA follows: TGTGCCAGTAGTCCCTCTGGGACAGGGGCCCTTTCCTATGGCTACACCTTC. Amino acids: CASSPSGTGALSYGYTF.

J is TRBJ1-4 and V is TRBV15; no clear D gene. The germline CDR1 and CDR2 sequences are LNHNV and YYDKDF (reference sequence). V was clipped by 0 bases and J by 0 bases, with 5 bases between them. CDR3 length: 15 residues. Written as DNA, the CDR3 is TGTGCCACCAGCAGAGACGTTGCAACTAATGAAAAACTGTTTTTT. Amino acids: CATSRDVATNEKLFF.

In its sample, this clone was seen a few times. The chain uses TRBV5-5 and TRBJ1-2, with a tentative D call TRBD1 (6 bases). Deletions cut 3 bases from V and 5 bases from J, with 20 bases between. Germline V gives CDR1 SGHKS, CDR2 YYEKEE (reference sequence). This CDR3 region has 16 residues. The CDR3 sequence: CASSSAQGYLVYGYTF. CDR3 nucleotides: TGTGCCAGCAGCTCAGCACAGGGTTATCTGGTGTATGGCTACACCTTC.